One and the same sample provided the 4 T cell receptor beta chains below, sequenced in a study of glioma-infiltrating T cells. The iRepertoire nested amplicon-rescue multiplex PCR amplified TCR alpha and beta CDR3s from RNA. TCRdb reprocessed the multiplex PCR reads via MiXCR and lists one record per CDR3 protein. In the table there are under 150,000 distinct CDR3 sequences, approximately 40% of which are singletons. Material: glioma tissue, nonneoplastic brain tissue, or PBMCs (not recorded which). The receptors originated from a human donor with low-grade glioma or glioblastoma, undergoing nonglioma brain surgery, or in good health (not recorded which).

This clonotype turned up a few times. The chain is built from TRBV10-3 and TRBJ2-3; 10 nucleotides line up with TRBD2. CDR1 is ENHRY and CDR2 is SYGVKD in the germline V gene. There are 16 residues in the CDR3. After removal of 0 bases from V and 6 bases from J, the junction contained 6 bases not matched to a gene. CDR3: CAISESSGGAVDTQYF. The CDR3 DNA reads TGTGCCATCAGTGAGTCCAGCGGGGGGGCCGTGGATACGCAGTATTTT.

The chain employs TRBV28 and TRBJ2-7; D might be TRBD2 (5 bases). The V end lost 5 bases, the J end lost 0 bases, and 11 bases lay between the germline ends. This CDR3 is built from 14 residues. The germline V gene encodes CDR1 MDHEN and CDR2 SYDVKM. The CDR3 here is CASSASPSSYEQYF. CDR3 sequence (DNA): TGTGCCAGCAGTGCTAGCCCCTCCTCCTACGAGCAGTACTTC.

In this sample, this clonotype turned up a few times. The genes are TRBV20-1 and TRBJ2-3; 10 bases are a match to TRBD1. Germline loops: CDR1 DFQATT, CDR2 SNEGSKA (reference sequence). J was trimmed by 4 bases and V by 5 bases; bases with no gene match: 12. This CDR3 is built from 16 residues. The DNA of the CDR3 is TGCAGTGCTTTTTCACCGGGACAGGGGAGGGCAGATACGCAGTATTTT. As protein: CSAFSPGQGRADTQYF.

This sequence joins TRBV7-6 and TRBJ2-5; the D gene is possibly TRBD1 (6 bases). Germline-derived CDR1 and CDR2 are SGHVS and FNYEAQ. V shed 1 base and J shed 5 bases, with 17 bases lying between them. CDR3 length: 16 amino acids. The CDR3 DNA sequence: TGTGCCAGCAGCTTAGAGGCGCCAGGGGCCATTGAGACCCAGTACTTC. Its protein is CASSLEAPGAIETQYF.